The present entry profiles one T cell receptor beta chain with its context. Its antigen is as yet unknown. Repertoires were generated with immunoSEQ multiplex PCR, while TCRdb's copy carries only in-frame clones and drops some. The table has about a million clones, around 74% seen once. Trimming cost V 6 bases and J 8 bases; bases outside gene matches: 13. CDR3 length: 15 residues. Germline CDR1 and CDR2: LNHDA and SQIVND (reference sequence). This sample is part of a study of shared clonotypes between healthy human individuals. Study-level points and caveats: Four donors had around 5.5% of their naive CD4 clonotypes in common.

J is TRBJ1-2 and V is TRBV19; TRBD1 agrees at 9 bases. Sequencing was done on a sample of memory CD4+ T cells sorted from blood. Subset described: CD45RA-negative fraction. The TCR comes from a man between 18 and 29 years old in good health. CDR3 protein: CASSPEGTGIRGYTF. The DNA for the CDR3 is TGTGCCAGTAGCCCCGAGGGGACAGGGATTCGGGGCTACACCTTC.